Listed here are 7 T cell receptor beta chains from one sample, sequenced in a study of molecular identifiers for immune sequencing clone quantification. TCRdb fed the PCR reads into MiXCR, producing one record per CDR3 protein. The sample lists 40,000 to 50,000 distinct CDR3 sequences, over 15% occurring once. The sequenced material came from naive CD8+ T cells from blood, with Jurkat cell RNA spiked in. The subset: FACS-sorted CD8+CD4-CCR7+CD45RA+ naive T cells. The source is a human donor in good health. Some libraries in this study had Jurkat cell RNA spiked in.

This clonotype was seen ten or more times. The rearrangement joins TRBV3-1 to TRBJ2-5; 7 bases line up with TRBD1. Germline V CDR1 and CDR2: LGHDT, YNNKEL (reference sequence). V shed 5 bases, J shed 1 base, and the junction held 4 bases outside the gene matches. There are 14 residues in the CDR3. CDR3 loop: CASSSRQGQETQYF. The CDR3 bases are TGTGCCAGCAGCAGCCGACAGGGCCAAGAGACCCAGTACTTC.

This clonotype was seen repeatedly, ten times or more. The V call is TRBV9, the J call TRBJ2-5; D is undetermined. Trimming left V 0 bases short and J 5 bases short, with 20 bases between. The germline gives CDR1 SGDLS, CDR2 YYNGEE. The CDR3 extends over 17 amino acids. CDR3 in amino acids: CASSVAGDPSSIETQYF. For the CDR3, the DNA is TGTGCCAGCAGCGTAGCTGGGGATCCAAGCTCGATCGAGACCCAGTACTTC.

A few counts support this clonotype. The V call is TRBV19, the J call TRBJ2-3; D possibly corresponds to TRBD2 (5 bases). In germline, CDR1 is LNHDA, CDR2 SQIVND (reference sequence). The CDR3 has 17 amino acids. Trimming cost V 3 bases and J 0 bases, with 16 bases left between them. This chain's CDR3 is CASSIELAVPSTDTQYF. CDR3 bases: TGTGCCAGTAGTATCGAGCTAGCCGTTCCTAGCACAGATACGCAGTATTTT.

This clonotype was observed many times. The gene calls are TRBV19 and TRBJ2-3, with D perhaps TRBD1 (6 bases). CDR1 LNHDA and CDR2 SQIVND come from the germline V gene (reference sequence). CDR3 length: 15 amino acids. Trimming shortened V by 5 bases and J by 0 bases, and 12 bases separated the two germline ends. The CDR3 DNA reads as TGTGCCAGTAGTCCCGGGACACGAAGCACAGATACGCAGTATTTT. Translated, it gives CASSPGTRSTDTQYF.

As concerns this clonotype: A much larger clone is a single base away; this may be a read error. It is likely a read error, because the conserved phenylalanine at the end of the CDR3 is missing. The V call is TRBV11-2, the J call TRBJ1-5; TRBD1 might be the D (5 bases). This CDR3 is built from 15 residues. Trimming left V 3 bases short and J 6 bases short, with 15 bases between. Germline V lookup: CDR1 SGHAT, CDR2 FQNNGV. CDR3: CASSFAGGISQPQHL. DNA of the CDR3: TGTGCCAGCAGCTTCGCTGGGGGGATTTCTCAGCCCCAGCATCTT.

This clonotype was found many times. The rearrangement uses TRBV7-9 and TRBJ1-4; D not resolved. The CDR3 totals 18 residues. Deletions cut 4 bases from V and 3 bases from J, with 21 bases between. The germline V gene has CDR1 SEHNR and CDR2 FQNEAQ (reference sequence). The CDR3 region has the DNA TGTGCCAGCAGCTCCGAAGATGGGTCGACTCGAGCTAATGAAAAACTGTTTTTT. This gives the protein CASSSEDGSTRANEKLFF.

This clonotype was observed a single time. The V call is TRBV6-5, the J call TRBJ2-2; the D gene is possibly TRBD1 (6 bases). This CDR3 is 14 amino acids long. Trimming shortened V by 11 bases and J by 4 bases, and 17 bases separated the two germline ends. CDR1 MNHEY and CDR2 SVGAGI come from the germline V gene. The CDR3 reads CASPWTAVTGELFF. Written as DNA, the CDR3 is TGTGCCTCCCCTTGGACAGCGGTCACCGGGGAGCTGTTTTTT.